These 10 T cell receptor beta chains originate from one sample sequenced in a study of T-cell reconstitution after alpha-beta-depleted transplantation in children. Molecular barcoding with unique molecular identifiers was used for the TCRbeta library. TCRdb processed the PCR reads anew with MiXCR; each CDR3 protein has one entry. The sample has about 830,000 distinct CDR3 sequences; 15% to 20% are singletons. The input for sequencing was PBMCs, mostly from graft donor cells, taken 360 days after TCRalphabeta/CD19-depleted stem cell transplant. All receptors derive from a male patient between 10 and 17 years old who had a stem cell transplant for acute lymphoblastic leukemia, so the T cells may come from the graft donor.

This clonotype has just a few counts. The rearrangement joins TRBV29-1 to TRBJ2-7, with a possible D match to TRBD2 (6 bases). Germline assignment: CDR1 SQVTM and CDR2 ANQGSEA. Trimming took 5 bases from V and 5 from J, leaving 13 bases between them. This CDR3 is 12 amino acids long. Here the CDR3 DNA reads TGCAGCGTTAGGGACTCGCCCAACGAGCAGTACTTC. Its translation is CSVRDSPNEQYF.

This clonotype was found many times. The J gene is TRBJ2-1, the V gene TRBV29-1; 7 bases are a match to TRBD2. The CDR3 spans 14 residues. Germline values: CDR1 SQVTM, CDR2 ANQGSEA. V was clipped by 3 bases and J by 5 bases; unmatched bases: 7. CDR3 nucleotide sequence: TGCAGCGTTGATTCCGGACTAGGGGACAATGAGCAGTTCTTC. This sequence encodes CSVDSGLGDNEQFF.

This clonotype has a handful of counts. The chain couples TRBV5-1 to TRBJ1-1; D unclear. This CDR3 is 12 amino acids long. The V end was cut by 5 bases, the J end by 1 base, with 6 bases between. Germline values: CDR1 SGHRS, CDR2 YFSETQ. CDR3 region: CASSVENTEAFF. The DNA of the CDR3 is TGCGCCAGCAGTGTGGAGAACACTGAAGCTTTCTTT.

J is TRBJ2-2 and V is TRBV3-1; a weak D match, TRBD2 (6 bases). This CDR3 contains 19 residues. The germline gives CDR1 LGHDT, CDR2 YNNKEL (reference sequence). Trimming pared 11 bases from V and 7 bases from J, leaving 35 bases between. In DNA form, the CDR3 reads TGTGCCTGCTGTTTATTTCGGGTGTGGCGGGGAAAGGAAAACGGGGAGCTGTTTTTT. Protein sequence: CACCLFRVWRGKENGELFF.

This rearrangement joins TRBV7-6 to TRBJ2-7; TRBD1 agrees at 10 bases. The CDR3 is 14 amino acids. The V gene's germline CDR1 is SGHVS and CDR2 FNYEAQ. Trimming at V came to 4 bases and at J to 6 bases, leaving 6 bases not matched to a gene. The CDR3 loop is CASSSGQGGREQYF. CDR3 coding DNA: TGTGCCAGCAGCTCCGGACAGGGGGGACGCGAGCAGTACTTC.

This clonotype was observed a handful of times. The chain carries TRBV5-4 and TRBJ2-7; D tentatively reads TRBD1 or TRBD2 (5 bases each). Trimming took off 2 bases at V and 0 bases at J, with 12 bases between the two ends. This CDR3 spans 15 amino acids. Germline CDR1 is SGHNT and CDR2 is YYREEE (reference sequence). The CDR3 bases are TGTGCCAGCAGCTTACGGGACGTCAGCTCCTACGAGCAGTACTTC. Translating it yields CASSLRDVSSYEQYF.

This clonotype was seen only a few times. The genes are TRBV5-1 and TRBJ2-5; a possible D gene is TRBD1 (6 bases). The germline CDR1 and CDR2 sequences are SGHRS and YFSETQ. The CDR3 is 14 amino acids. Trimming shortened V by 5 bases and J by 5 bases, and 16 bases separated the two germline ends. CDR3 bases: TGCGCCAGCAGTGTCTGGGCTAGGGGGGAGACCCAGTACTTC. Amino acids: CASSVWARGETQYF. The whole variable domain, remainder taken from reference TRBV5-1 and TRBJ2-5, is KAGVTQTPRYLIKTRGQQVTLSCSPISGHRSVSWYQQTPGQGLQFLFEYFSETQRNKGNFPGRFSGRQFSNSRSEMNVSTLELGDSALYLCASSVWARGETQYFGPGTRLLVL.

The V gene is TRBV9, the J gene TRBJ2-7; D possibly matches TRBD1 or TRBD2 (5 bases each). V gave up 4 bases and J gave up 2 bases, with 13 bases separating them. Germline V gene data show CDR1 as SGDLS and CDR2 as YYNGEE. This CDR3 comprises 14 residues. CDR3 sequence: CASSPRGPTYEQYF. CDR3 DNA: TGTGCCAGCAGCCCGAGGGGTCCCACCTACGAGCAGTACTTC.

This clonotype was seen a handful of times. The chain combines TRBV5-1 with TRBJ1-1; 10 bases line up with TRBD1. The CDR3 consists of 15 residues. Germline CDR1 SGHRS, CDR2 YFSETQ. With 4 bases clipped from V and 5 bases from J, the junction kept 8 bases outside the gene matches. CDR3 bases: TGCGCCAGCAGCCCGGGACAGGGGTTGTGGACTGAAGCTTTCTTT. This translates into CASSPGQGLWTEAFF. The entire variable domain, with the rest obtained from reference TRBV5-1 and TRBJ1-1, is as follows: KAGVTQTPRYLIKTRGQQVTLSCSPISGHRSVSWYQQTPGQGLQFLFEYFSETQRNKGNFPGRFSGRQFSNSRSEMNVSTLELGDSALYLCASSPGQGLWTEAFFGQGTRLTVV.

The chain joins TRBV5-1 to TRBJ2-7; 11 positions agree with TRBD2. The V segment lost 3 bases and the J segment 3 bases; nucleotides outside the gene matches: 11. The CDR3 is 17 amino acids. Germline CDR1 is SGHRS and CDR2 is YFSETQ. CDR3 loop: CASSSSTLSGRGYEQYF. CDR3 nucleotides: TGCGCCAGCAGCTCAAGCACCCTTAGCGGGAGGGGCTACGAGCAGTACTTC.